A single TCR beta chain is shown here with its context. No antigen is known for it. The data were taken from a study of cytomegalovirus exposure and HLA in healthy donors. Study outcomes and limitations: The availability of immune exposure information extended only to CMV serostatus. Presence/absence comparisons presumed near-even sequencing depth among donors. In vitro checks showed that a few CMV-associated chains really do target CMV antigens.

Trimming at V came to 6 bases and at J to 0 bases, leaving 2 bases not matched to a gene. The V gene's germline CDR1 is SQVTM and CDR2 ANQGSEA. The CDR3 contains 14 residues. The PCR made use of 60 Vbeta and 13 Jbeta primers. Clones were read by immunoSEQ multiplex PCR, and TCRdb kept only the in-frame ones, dropping some. The sample yields about 180,000 clones, just over 75% seen once. Sequenced sample: PBMCs. This chain uses TRBV29-1 with TRBJ2-3, with 11 bases matching TRBD2. This clonotype was obtained from a man aged 18 to 29 in good health and CMV-seronegative. The CDR3 sequence is CSVGTSGSTDTQYF. The CDR3 DNA sequence: TGCAGCGTAGGGACTAGCGGTAGCACAGATACGCAGTATTTT.